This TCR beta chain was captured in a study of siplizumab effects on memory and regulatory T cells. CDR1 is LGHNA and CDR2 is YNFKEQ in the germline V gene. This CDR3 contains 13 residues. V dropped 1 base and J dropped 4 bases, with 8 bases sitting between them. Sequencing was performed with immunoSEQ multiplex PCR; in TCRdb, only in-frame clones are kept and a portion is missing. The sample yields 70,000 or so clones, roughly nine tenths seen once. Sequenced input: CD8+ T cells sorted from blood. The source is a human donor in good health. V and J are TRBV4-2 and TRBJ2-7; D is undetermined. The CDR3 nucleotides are TGTGCCAGCAGCCAAGGCACGGAGTACGAGCAGTACTTC. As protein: CASSQGTEYEQYF.